The 15 T cell receptor beta chains listed next were all sequenced from one sample in a study of T cell changes during pregnancy in multiple sclerosis. Assay used: immunoSEQ multiplex PCR; TCRdb lists only in-frame clones, some missing. The sample carries 100,000 or so clones, 90% to 95% recorded once. The source material was peripheral blood, sampled in the first trimester of pregnancy. The receptors derive from a female donor with multiple sclerosis, enrolled in a pregnancy study.

This clone was found once. The chain recombines TRBV6-5 with TRBJ2-1, with 8 positions matching TRBD2. The CDR3 extends over 15 amino acids. The V gene end was trimmed by 2 bases and the J gene end by 8 bases; junction bases not matched to a gene: 8. Germline CDR1 MNHEY, CDR2 SVGAGI. The CDR3 coding sequence is TGTGCCAGCAGTTACGGTCTAGCGGGTTTCGATGAGCAGTTCTTC. Translation gives CASSYGLAGFDEQFF.

The genes are TRBV27 and TRBJ2-7, with 7 bases fitting TRBD1. V gave up 7 bases and J gave up 3 bases; unmatched junction bases: 6. The length of the CDR3 is 13 residues. Germline V gene lookup returns CDR1 MNHEY and CDR2 SMNVEV (reference sequence). The CDR3: CASKGAGGYEQYF. The CDR3 region has the DNA TGTGCCAGCAAGGGGGCAGGGGGCTACGAGCAGTACTTC.

The chain has TRBV5-1 and TRBJ2-7; 8 positions agree with TRBD1. Unmatched junction bases numbered 6, after V lost 5 bases and J lost 5 bases. Germline V CDR1 and CDR2: SGHRS, YFSETQ. The CDR3 length is 13 residues. The CDR3 region has the DNA TGCGCCAGCAGGTCGACAGGGGCTCACGAGCAGTACTTC. As protein: CASRSTGAHEQYF.

This sequence joins TRBV11-3 and TRBJ2-3, with a possible D match to TRBD1 (6 bases). Germline-derived CDR1 and CDR2 are SGHNT and YENEEA. The CDR3 extends over 13 amino acids. Trimming took 4 bases from V and 4 from J, leaving 9 bases between them. Written as DNA, the CDR3 is TGTGCCAGCAGCTCCACAGGGCCAGATACGCAGTATTTT. This encodes CASSSTGPDTQYF.

The chain is built from TRBV27 and TRBJ2-7; TRBD2 matches at 7 bases. CDR3 length: 12 amino acids. Germline lookup yields CDR1 MNHEY and CDR2 SMNVEV (reference sequence). Losses at the gene ends were 1 base for V and 6 bases for J; bases not matched to a gene: 0. The CDR3 region has the DNA TGTGCCAGCAGTTTATGGGGGGGCGAGCAGTACTTC. This codes for CASSLWGGEQYF.

This chain connects TRBV14 to TRBJ1-2; TRBD1 is a possible D gene (6 bases). Germline CDR1 reads SGHDN; CDR2 reads FVKESK. There are 15 residues in the CDR3. Trimming removed 0 bases from V and 8 bases from J, with 16 bases in between. The CDR3 spells CASSQDLSGTHGYTF. CDR3 nucleotide sequence: TGTGCCAGCAGCCAAGATCTCTCCGGGACACACGGCTACACCTTC.

The chain couples TRBV30 to TRBJ1-2, with a possible D match to TRBD1 (6 bases). Germline assignment: CDR1 GTSNPN and CDR2 SVGIG (reference sequence). V dropped 3 bases and J dropped 0 bases, with 23 bases sitting between them. CDR3 length equals 18 residues. For the CDR3, the DNA is TGTGCCTGGAGGGGCCTAAGGGGGGGGCGGATTTCTAACTATGGCTACACCTTC. This translates into CAWRGLRGGRISNYGYTF.

This chain links TRBV13 with TRBJ1-1; D gene ambiguous. Trimming removed 1 base at V and 1 base at J, with 10 bases between. This CDR3 has 15 amino acids. Looked up from germline, CDR1 is PRHDT and CDR2 is FYEKMQ (reference sequence). CDR3 nucleotide sequence: TGTGCCAGCAGCTTAGAAGTCGGTTCGAACACTGAAGCTTTCTTT. Translating gives CASSLEVGSNTEAFF.

CDR3 amino acids: CSVDPSNEQFF. CDR3 coding DNA: TGCAGCGTTGACCCTTCCAATGAGCAGTTCTTC. The chain combines TRBV29-1 with TRBJ2-1; D not certain. Trimming shortened V by 3 bases and J by 6 bases, and 6 bases separated the two germline ends. The germline V gene encodes CDR1 SQVTM and CDR2 ANQGSEA. The CDR3 is made up of 11 amino acids.

This clone was detected once. The chain couples TRBV29-1 to TRBJ2-3, with 9 bases aligning to TRBD2. J was trimmed by 5 bases and V by 4 bases; bases with no gene match: 4. The germline V gene has CDR1 SQVTM and CDR2 ANQGSEA. There are 13 residues in the CDR3. The CDR3 DNA sequence: TGCAGCGTTGGCGGGGGGGCCGAAGATACGCAGTATTTT. It specifies CSVGGGAEDTQYF.

V is TRBV19 and J is TRBJ1-1, with 7 bases fitting TRBD1. V lost 8 bases, J lost 1 base, and 7 bases stayed unmatched. The germline gives CDR1 LNHDA, CDR2 SQIVND (reference sequence). CDR3 length: 14 amino acids. The DNA of the CDR3 is TGTGCCAGTTCACGCAGGGGGACGAACACTGAAGCTTTCTTT. Translating it yields CASSRRGTNTEAFF.

Of note for this clone: Other DNA sequences within the sample encode an identical CDR3. This sequence joins TRBV18 and TRBJ1-4, with a weak D call TRBD1 (5 bases). This CDR3 region has 13 residues. V was trimmed by 3 bases and J by 4 bases, leaving 6 bases between them. CDR1 and CDR2 from the germline V gene are KGHSH and LQKENI. The CDR3 bases are TGTGCCAGCTCACCGGGGCTTAATGAAAAACTGTTTTTT. It encodes CASSPGLNEKLFF.

The chain links TRBV5-1 to TRBJ1-6, with a possible D match to TRBD1 (6 bases). Looked up from germline, CDR1 is SGHRS and CDR2 is YFSETQ. V was cut by 0 bases and J by 8 bases, with 9 bases left in between. The CDR3 has 14 amino acids. DNA for the CDR3: TGCGCCAGCAGCTTGGGTGGGGGCGATTCACCCCTCCACTTT. Translated: CASSLGGGDSPLHF.

The rearrangement uses TRBV7-9 and TRBJ1-1; 12 bases map to TRBD1. Germline values: CDR1 SEHNR, CDR2 FQNEAQ (reference sequence). J lost 11 bases, V lost 6 bases, and 19 bases had no gene match. The CDR3 sequence is 17 residues long. The CDR3 DNA is TGTGCCAGCAGTCCCGGGACAGGGGGCTTTTTTCTGGGTGCGGCTTTCTTT. Translating it yields CASSPGTGGFFLGAAFF.

The genes are TRBV15 and TRBJ1-6; unclear D gene. This CDR3 has 14 amino acids. V dropped 5 bases and J dropped 5 bases, with 10 bases sitting between them. Germline V gene lookup returns CDR1 LNHNV and CDR2 YYDKDF (reference sequence). The CDR3 coding sequence is TGTGCCACCAGCCGCCGGGAGGATAATTCACCCCTCCACTTT. Translated, it gives CATSRREDNSPLHF. The complete variable domain, with remaining parts taken from reference TRBV15 and TRBJ1-6, reads DAMVIQNPRYQVTQFGKPVTLSCSQTLNHNVMYWYQQKSSQAPKLLFHYYDKDFNNEADTPDNFQSRRPNTSFCFLDIRSPGLGDTAMYLCATSRREDNSPLHFGNGTRLTVT.